The next 32 T cell receptor beta chains were all read from a single sample in a study of T-cell memory formation after mild COVID-19. Each CDR3 protein is one row after TCRdb ran MiXCR on the 5' RACE reads. The sample shows 300,000 to 350,000 distinct CDR3 sequences, approximately 19% of them seen only once. The sequenced sample was PBMCs or a T cell subset sorted from them (not recorded which). Every receptor here comes from a man aged 18 to 30 who had mild COVID-19 (a few samples of this study predate the infection). Cell type and time point are not known.

The table lists this clonotype with a few counts. The chain is built from TRBV4-1 and TRBJ1-5; D is unclear. The CDR3 is made up of 13 amino acids. V lost 1 base and J 9 bases, leaving 10 bases between the germline ends. Germline CDR1 MGHRA, CDR2 YSYEKL. As DNA, the CDR3 is TGCGCCAGCAGCCAAGTCGCCCGGGGGCCCCAGCATTTT. Translated, it gives CASSQVARGPQHF.

This clonotype was counted between two and nine times. This chain uses TRBV6-5 with TRBJ2-2; weak D call: TRBD1 (5 bases). The CDR3 covers 12 residues. V was cut by 6 bases and J by 6 bases, with 8 bases left in between. In germline, CDR1 is MNHEY, CDR2 SVGAGI. The CDR3 region is CASRLRAGELFF. DNA for the CDR3: TGTGCCAGCAGACTCAGGGCCGGGGAGCTGTTTTTT.

This clonotype appeared a few times. The J gene is TRBJ2-3, the V gene TRBV29-1, with D perhaps TRBD1 or TRBD2 (5 bases each). Germline assignment: CDR1 SQVTM and CDR2 ANQGSEA. With 4 bases removed from V and 5 bases from J, the gap between germline ends came to 16 bases. The CDR3 length is 14 residues. This CDR3 is CSVALSSRGDTQYF. The CDR3 DNA follows: TGCAGCGTTGCCCTAAGTTCGAGGGGAGATACGCAGTATTTT.

CDR3: CASSLNAGRETQYF. Written as DNA, the CDR3 is TGTGCCAGCAGCTTAAACGCTGGGCGGGAGACCCAGTACTTC. V and J are TRBV7-3 and TRBJ2-5; D unclear. V was cut by 1 base and J by 5 bases, with 11 bases left in between. Germline CDR1 reads SGHTA; CDR2 reads FQGTGA. CDR3 length: 14 residues.

This clonotype was found a few times. The genes are TRBV6-2 or TRBV6-3 and TRBJ2-3; weak D call: TRBD2 (6 bases). V was shortened by 4 bases and J by 4 bases, with 15 bases between the two germline ends. Germline V gives CDR1 MNHEY, CDR2 SVGEGT. The CDR3 is 15 amino acids. CDR3 DNA sequence: TGTGCCAGCAGTTTACGGACGGGAGCGGCAGATACGCAGTATTTT. Amino acids: CASSLRTGAADTQYF.

This sequence joins TRBV3-1 and TRBJ1-1; maybe TRBD1 (5 bases). V was shortened by 4 bases and J by 1 base, with 13 bases between the two germline ends. CDR1 and CDR2 (germline): LGHDT, YNNKEL (reference sequence). The CDR3 has 15 residues. CDR3 residues: CASSLQTEPNTEAFF. DNA for the CDR3: TGTGCCAGCAGCCTTCAGACAGAGCCGAACACTGAAGCTTTCTTT.

This clonotype was detected ten times or more. CDR3 amino acids: CASSLGRRGGLNEQFF. The DNA for the CDR3 is TGTGCCAGCAGTTTAGGTCGGCGGGGGGGGCTCAATGAGCAGTTCTTC. The chain has TRBV12-3 or TRBV12-4 and TRBJ2-1; TRBD2 agrees at 9 bases. This CDR3 is built from 16 residues. The V and J ends lost 1 base and 6 bases, in that order; junction bases with no gene match: 7.

This clonotype was recorded a few times. The V call is TRBV7-9, the J call TRBJ2-1, with D perhaps TRBD1 (6 bases). The germline V gene encodes CDR1 SEHNR and CDR2 FQNEAQ (reference sequence). This CDR3 is 14 amino acids long. V was cut by 5 bases and J by 5 bases, with 13 bases left in between. The CDR3 nucleotides are TGTGCCAGCAGCGTAGGGACACCCAACAATGAGCAGTTCTTC. This codes for CASSVGTPNNEQFF.

The rearrangement joins TRBV5-1 to TRBJ1-3; D possibly corresponds to TRBD1 (5 bases). Germline CDR1 SGHRS, CDR2 YFSETQ. Trimming pared 4 bases from V and 0 bases from J, leaving 17 bases between. The CDR3 sequence is 17 residues long. DNA for the CDR3: TGCGCCAGCAGCCCGGAGGCGCAGGGTTTCTCTGGAAACACCATATATTTT. Protein product: CASSPEAQGFSGNTIYF.

This chain connects TRBV24-1 to TRBJ2-3, with 9 nucleotides matching TRBD1. The CDR3 runs 15 residues. Germline V gene sequence: CDR1 KGHDR, CDR2 SFDVKD. Trimming removed 4 bases from V and 5 bases from J; junction bases left unmatched: 6. Here the CDR3 reads CATSEIGQGQDTQYF. The DNA for the CDR3 is TGTGCCACCAGTGAAATCGGACAGGGGCAAGATACGCAGTATTTT.

This clonotype was observed a few times. The chain employs TRBV20-1 and TRBJ1-1; 7 positions agree with TRBD1. CDR1 is DFQATT and CDR2 is SNEGSKA in the germline V gene (reference sequence). The CDR3 spans 14 residues. Losses at the gene ends were 0 bases for V and 3 bases for J; bases not matched to a gene: 4. Here the CDR3 DNA reads TGCAGTGCTAGAGATAACACAGGGGACACTGAAGCTTTCTTT. Residues: CSARDNTGDTEAFF.

V gene TRBV5-1 combines with J gene TRBJ1-5; 11 positions agree with TRBD1. The CDR3 sequence is 15 residues long. Germline-derived CDR1 and CDR2 are SGHRS and YFSETQ. J was trimmed by 6 bases and V by 6 bases; bases with no gene match: 8. The CDR3 coding sequence is TGCGCCAGCAACCGGACAGGGGGCGCGGGTCAGCCCCAGCATTTT. It is translated as CASNRTGGAGQPQHF.

The sample holds a few counts of this clonotype. The chain is built from TRBV5-4 and TRBJ2-2, with D perhaps TRBD1 (7 bases). Germline CDR1 SGHNT, CDR2 YYREEE (reference sequence). Trimming left V 3 bases short and J 5 bases short, with 20 bases between. This CDR3 is 17 amino acids long. The CDR3 coding sequence is TGTGCCAGCAGCTCCCCAACCAGGGGGGTTGTTACCGGGGAGCTGTTTTTT. It translates to CASSSPTRGVVTGELFF.

V gene TRBV6-5 combines with J gene TRBJ2-7; 10 bases are shared with TRBD2. Per germline, CDR1 MNHEY and CDR2 SVGAGI. The CDR3 is 18 residues long. Losses at the gene ends were 5 bases for V and 4 bases for J; bases not matched to a gene: 17. The CDR3 reads CASSPAPFSGGTAYEQYF. The DNA of the CDR3 is TGTGCCAGCAGTCCGGCGCCATTTAGCGGGGGGACCGCTTACGAGCAGTACTTC.

The chain uses TRBV6-1 and TRBJ1-2; D gene uncertain. This CDR3 is 13 amino acids long. CDR1 MNHNS and CDR2 SASEGT come from the germline V gene. Deletions cut 3 bases from V and 8 bases from J, with 13 bases between. CDR3 sequence (DNA): TGTGCCAGCAGTGATCTCGCGTCTACGGGCTACACCTTC. It encodes CASSDLASTGYTF.

Many counts were recorded for this clonotype. The DNA for the CDR3 is TGCAGTGCTAGTATAGGCCTAAGGAGCGGGGGTGAAAGCTCCTACAATGAGCAGTTCTTC. It translates to CSASIGLRSGGESSYNEQFF. The chain recombines TRBV20-1 with TRBJ2-1, with 8 bases identical to TRBD2. V lost 3 bases and J lost 0; bases outside the gene matches: 19. Germline assignment: CDR1 DFQATT and CDR2 SNEGSKA (reference sequence). The CDR3 has 20 residues.

The chain carries TRBV28 and TRBJ1-2, with 7 bases aligning to TRBD1. Per germline, CDR1 MDHEN and CDR2 SYDVKM. Trimming at V came to 6 bases and at J to 6 bases, leaving 10 bases not matched to a gene. This CDR3 comprises 14 residues. As DNA, the CDR3 is TGTGCCAGCAGCCCGACCTGGAGGGGGCATGGCTACACCTTC. Translating gives CASSPTWRGHGYTF.

The V call is TRBV5-6, the J call TRBJ2-3; tentative D call: TRBD1 (5 bases). Trimming cost V 7 bases and J 2 bases, with 11 bases left between them. CDR3 length: 13 residues. Per germline, CDR1 SGHDT and CDR2 YYEEEE. This CDR3 is CASEATATDTQYF. CDR3 nucleotide sequence: TGTGCCAGCGAGGCGACAGCCACAGATACGCAGTATTTT.

This clonotype showed up just a few times. This chain links TRBV29-1 with TRBJ2-2; 10 bases match TRBD2. Trimming took 7 bases from V and 5 from J; bases not matched to a gene: 4. This CDR3 contains 13 residues. The V gene's germline CDR1 is SQVTM and CDR2 ANQGSEA. The CDR3 DNA reads TGCAGCGGGCTAGCGGGGGATACCGGGGAGCTGTTTTTT. Protein product: CSGLAGDTGELFF.

This clonotype was detected a few times. The chain recombines TRBV20-1 with TRBJ1-3; unclear D gene. Germline V lookup: CDR1 DFQATT, CDR2 SNEGSKA (reference sequence). V was clipped by 1 base and J by 2 bases, with 6 bases between them. The CDR3 totals 13 residues. Here the CDR3 DNA reads TGCAGTGCTAGAGTCACAGCTGGAAACACCATATATTTT. This codes for CSARVTAGNTIYF.

Many counts were recorded for this clonotype. The V gene is TRBV4-1, the J gene TRBJ1-4; D perhaps matches TRBD1 (6 bases). V was cut by 1 base and J by 10 bases, with 16 bases left in between. Germline lookup yields CDR1 MGHRA and CDR2 YSYEKL. This CDR3 contains 15 residues. CDR3 residues: CASSQGAGVTGKLFF. The DNA of the CDR3 is TGCGCCAGCAGCCAAGGTGCAGGGGTTACGGGAAAACTGTTTTTT.

This chain uses TRBV18 with TRBJ2-3, with D uncertain. CDR1 is KGHSH and CDR2 is LQKENI in the germline V gene. The CDR3 length is 13 residues. V lost 5 bases and J 1 base, leaving 7 bases between the germline ends. CDR3 coding DNA: TGTGCCAGCTCAGGGGTCCGCACAGATACGCAGTATTTT. Amino acids: CASSGVRTDTQYF.

The table lists this clonotype with many counts. J is TRBJ1-6 and V is TRBV5-1; TRBD1 aligns across 7 bases. Germline V gene sequence: CDR1 SGHRS, CDR2 YFSETQ. With 1 base clipped from V and 5 bases from J, the junction kept 6 bases outside the gene matches. CDR3 length: 16 residues. The CDR3 sequence: CASSLTGVEDNSPLHF. The CDR3 nucleotides are TGCGCCAGCAGCTTGACAGGGGTAGAAGATAATTCACCCCTCCACTTT.

This chain uses TRBV24-1 with TRBJ1-2, with D maybe TRBD1 (6 bases). V shed 5 bases and J shed 4 bases, with 13 bases lying between them. The germline gives CDR1 KGHDR, CDR2 SFDVKD. This CDR3 comprises 14 residues. This CDR3 is CATSGGGQVYGYTF. In DNA form, the CDR3 reads TGTGCCACCAGTGGCGGGGGACAAGTCTATGGCTACACCTTC.

This clonotype appeared a few times. The chain links TRBV7-6 to TRBJ1-4, with 7 bases fitting TRBD1. The V and J ends lost 5 bases and 10 bases, in that order; junction bases with no gene match: 7. This CDR3 comprises 13 residues. Germline values: CDR1 SGHVS, CDR2 FNYEAQ. In DNA, the CDR3 is TGTGCCAGCAGCCCGACAGGGTTTGGAAAACTGTTTTTT. It codes for CASSPTGFGKLFF.

This clonotype has only a few counts. The DNA of the CDR3 is TGTGCCACCAGCAGAGATTTGGGAACCGGGGAGCTGTTTTTT. It codes for CATSRDLGTGELFF. The rearrangement uses TRBV15 and TRBJ2-2; no definite D call. This CDR3 is built from 14 residues. Germline CDR1 is LNHNV and CDR2 is YYDKDF (reference sequence). Trimming cost V 0 bases and J 5 bases, with 7 bases left between them.

CDR3 amino acids: CASRREGQGTPEAFF. CDR3 nucleotide sequence: TGTGCCAGCAGGCGAGAGGGACAGGGAACCCCTGAAGCTTTCTTT. The chain has TRBV7-9 and TRBJ1-1, with 9 bases identical to TRBD1. With V trimmed by 6 bases and J by 6 bases, 11 bases remained unmatched. This CDR3 is built from 15 residues. In germline, CDR1 is SEHNR, CDR2 FQNEAQ (reference sequence).

In this sample, this clonotype turned up many times. The V and J genes are TRBV6-5 and TRBJ2-2; D is undetermined. V was clipped by 6 bases and J by 1 base, with 9 bases between them. The germline CDR1 and CDR2 sequences are MNHEY and SVGAGI. This CDR3 has 14 amino acids. The CDR3 here is CASRNLGNTGELFF. Here the CDR3 DNA reads TGTGCCAGCAGGAATCTCGGGAACACCGGGGAGCTGTTTTTT.

This clonotype was counted between two and nine times. The chain uses TRBV11-2 and TRBJ2-2, with D perhaps matching TRBD1 (6 bases). Germline V gives CDR1 SGHAT, CDR2 FQNNGV. V lost 5 bases and J lost 5, with 15 bases in between. CDR3 size: 15 residues. CDR3 sequence (DNA): TGTGCCAGCAGCCGTCCGGGACACCTAACCGGGGAGCTGTTTTTT. The encoded protein is CASSRPGHLTGELFF.

As DNA, the CDR3 is TGTGCCAGCAGTTACTCAGGGGCGTCTGACGAGCAGTACTTC. Translation: CASSYSGASDEQYF. The V call is TRBV6-5, the J call TRBJ2-7; the D gene is possibly TRBD1 (5 bases). This CDR3 is built from 14 residues. Between the trimmed V and J ends, which lost 0 bases and 5 bases, there was a span of 11 bases. The germline gives CDR1 MNHEY, CDR2 SVGAGI.

The chain carries TRBV4-2 and TRBJ2-5; a weak D match, TRBD2 (5 bases). The CDR3 spans 15 residues. V shed 0 bases and J shed 2 bases, with 10 bases lying between them. Germline V gene data show CDR1 as LGHNA and CDR2 as YNFKEQ. CDR3 amino acids: CASSQELAGQETQYF. CDR3 sequence (DNA): TGTGCCAGCAGCCAAGAGCTAGCTGGGCAAGAGACCCAGTACTTC.

This clonotype was counted between two and nine times. The chain links TRBV28 to TRBJ2-7, with 7 bases matching TRBD2. The V segment lost 7 bases and the J segment 4 bases; nucleotides outside the gene matches: 10. The CDR3 has 14 residues. The V gene's germline CDR1 is MDHEN and CDR2 SYDVKM. CDR3 DNA sequence: TGTGCCAGCACTCGGGACTATGGCCGTTACGAGCAGTACGTC. As protein: CASTRDYGRYEQYV.